The present T cell receptor (beta chain) was sequenced within a study of blood T cell repertoires in COVID-19. Whole-study context: Sample material is recorded as cDNA or gDNA derived from T cells, B-cell-depleted T cells, or PBMCs.

Here immunoSEQ multiplex PCR was the method, and the copy in TCRdb shows in-frame clones only, minus some. The sample lists some 320,000 clones, roughly 90% occurring once. The receptor was isolated from a woman in her 30s who had been exposed to COVID-19. The sequencing sample was made of PBMCs or T cells enriched from blood (not recorded which).

Here the CDR3 reads CASTYSGGSHEQYF. CDR3 DNA: TGTGCCAGCACCTATAGCGGGGGGTCCCACGAGCAGTACTTC. The chain recombines TRBV6-5 with TRBJ2-7, with 10 bases lining up with TRBD2. This CDR3 is built from 14 residues. The trim removed 7 bases at V and 5 bases at J, leaving 8 bases unmatched. Germline V CDR1 and CDR2: MNHEY, SVGAGI.